Listed below are T cell receptor beta chains from one sample, sequenced in a study of blood T cell repertoires in COVID-19. Libraries were prepared by immunoSEQ multiplex PCR; TCRdb keeps only in-frame clonotypes and omits some of them. The table lists 350,000 to 400,000 clones, approximately 86% of them singletons. Sequencing was carried out using peripheral blood. Receptors originate from a woman aged 55 to 70 with COVID-19, enrolled during active disease. CDR3s include the opening cysteine and the closing phenylalanine or tryptophan. Each record gives: V gene, J gene, clone size, D gene, CDR3 DNA, CDR3 protein. A D gene is named only where the DNA matches it firmly. For some rows the clone size is stated as once, few or many, or as a class when expanded; others skip it.

TRBV6-5	TRBJ1-2	-	-	TGTGCCAGCAGGTTTGACAGTAACTATGGCTACACCTTC	CASRFDSNYGYTF
TRBV7-2	TRBJ2-3	-	-	TGTGCCAGCAGCTTAGTTTCGACTAGCACAGATACGCAGTATTTT	CASSLVSTSTDTQYF
TRBV5-1	TRBJ1-2	-	-	TGCGCCAGCAGCCCCGGGTCCTATGGCTACACCTTC	CASSPGSYGYTF
TRBV18	TRBJ2-7	-	-	TGTGCCAGCTCACCCGGGCCCGGGAGGTACTTC	CASSPGPGRYF
TRBV19	TRBJ2-7	once	TRBD2	TGTGCCAGTAGTATTCTAGCGGGGGGTAACCTACGAATGCAGTACTTC	CASSILAGGNLRMQYF
TRBV5-1	TRBJ1-4	-	TRBD1	TGCGCCAGCAGCCCAGCCGGGACAGGGTATGAAAAACTGTTTTTT	CASSPAGTGYEKLFF
TRBV7-9	TRBJ2-1	-	-	TGTGCCAGCAGCTTAGGGGGCTGGGTTGAGCAGTTCTTC	CASSLGGWVEQFF
TRBV21-1	TRBJ1-2	-	-	TGTGCCAGCAACCCGAGACAGGACGTCTATGGCTACACCTTC	CASNPRQDVYGYTF
TRBV19	TRBJ2-5	-	-	TGTGCCAGTAGCCGGGACTACCAAGAGACCCAGTACTTC	CASSRDYQETQYF
TRBV6-2/TRBV6-3	TRBJ2-2	-	TRBD2	TGTGCCAGCAGTTACCTGGCGGGGGTCGGGGAGCTGTTTTTT	CASSYLAGVGELFF
TRBV11-2	TRBJ2-7	-	-	TGTGCCAGCAGCTTAGGAGGGTTCTCCTACGAGCAGTACTTC	CASSLGGFSYEQYF
TRBV6-4	TRBJ1-1	-	-	TGTGCCAGCAGTGATCGGGTTTCGCACACTGAAGCTTTCTTT	CASSDRVSHTEAFF
TRBV7-2	TRBJ1-1	once	-	TGTGCCAGCAGCTTAGGTTATGGAGGTGAAGCTTTCTTT	CASSLGYGGEAFF
TRBV7-3	TRBJ2-3	once	-	TGTGCCAGCAGCCAGGGGCCCCGAGATACGCAGTATTTT	CASSQGPRDTQYF
TRBV2	TRBJ1-1	-	-	TGTGCCAGCCCACAACTACCCAGCTTAGAAGCTTTCTTT	CASPQLPSLEAFF
TRBV2	TRBJ2-7	-	-	TGTGCCAGCAGTGAGGGCAGGGTAGCCTACGAGCAGTACTTC	CASSEGRVAYEQYF
TRBV3-1/TRBV3-2	TRBJ2-4	-	-	TGTGCCAGCAGCCGCGGGGACATTCAGTACTTC	CASSRGDIQYF